The 14 T cell receptor beta chains presented below share a single source sample, sequenced in a study of T cell repertoires in cytomegalovirus infection. Their target antigens are unknown. TCRdb used MiXCR to reprocess the reads, holding one entry per CDR3 protein. The repertoire consists of approximately 390,000 distinct CDR3 sequences, with approximately 35% occurring once and the leading ten covering roughly 14%. Source: cultured PBMCs, taken from culture after CMV antigen stimulation. The origin of the receptors is a human donor in good health (CMV status not recorded). Some clones in this sample may be carry-over from other donors' samples.

The rearrangement uses TRBV28 and TRBJ1-5; no clear D. Germline V gene sequence: CDR1 MDHEN, CDR2 SYDVKM. This CDR3 comprises 15 residues. With 2 bases removed from V and 0 bases from J, the gap between germline ends came to 8 bases. As DNA, the CDR3 is TGTGCCAGCAGTTTACGGCAAGGTAGCAATCAGCCCCAGCATTTT. Its protein product is CASSLRQGSNQPQHF.

This sequence joins TRBV12-5 and TRBJ1-1; D possibly corresponds to TRBD1 (5 bases). Germline V CDR1 and CDR2: LGHNT, FRNRAP. The CDR3 is 14 residues long. V lost 0 bases and J 7 bases, leaving 12 bases between the germline ends. CDR3 loop: CASGLVRGRGEAFF. CDR3 nucleotides: TGTGCTAGTGGTTTGGTACGAGGGAGGGGTGAAGCTTTCTTT.

This chain uses TRBV10-1 with TRBJ2-1, with a weak D call TRBD2 (7 bases). CDR1 and CDR2 (germline): WNHNN, SYGVQD (reference sequence). The length of the CDR3 is 14 residues. V was pared by 4 bases and J by 8 bases, with 15 bases between. The CDR3 DNA follows: TGCGCCAGCAGTGGGGCGGGAGAGGGGGATGAGCAGTTCTTC. It is translated as CASSGAGEGDEQFF.

This clonotype was observed many times. This CDR3 is CASSLVRVTQETQYF. CDR3 in DNA: TGTGCCAGCAGCTTAGTCCGGGTTACACAAGAGACCCAGTACTTC. The chain uses TRBV7-2 and TRBJ2-5; D remains ambiguous. The CDR3 contains 15 residues. Germline-derived CDR1 and CDR2 are SGHTA and FQGNSA. Trimming pared 1 base from V and 2 bases from J, leaving 11 bases between.

This sequence joins TRBV28 and TRBJ1-4, with 8 nucleotides matching TRBD1. The germline CDR1 and CDR2 sequences are MDHEN and SYDVKM. This CDR3 region has 14 residues. Germline trimming cut 6 bases from V and 5 bases from J; bases unmatched to any gene: 5. The CDR3 region has the DNA TGTGCCAGCAGCGAACAGGGGGGAAATGAAAAACTGTTTTTT. Its translation is CASSEQGGNEKLFF.

Here the CDR3 DNA reads TGTGCCAGTAGTATTGGTGGGAGGGCCAGGCACGAGCAGTTCTTC. As protein: CASSIGGRARHEQFF. The chain is built from TRBV19 and TRBJ2-1; 7 nucleotides match TRBD2. V trimming: 3 bases; J trimming: 10 bases; junction bases outside the gene matches: 12. The CDR3 length is 15 residues. In germline, CDR1 is LNHDA, CDR2 SQIVND (reference sequence).

The table lists this clonotype with a few counts. The chain has TRBV7-6 and TRBJ2-5; possible D gene TRBD2, 7 bases. V was trimmed by 5 bases and J by 4 bases, leaving 17 bases between them. Germline CDR1 and CDR2: SGHVS and FNYEAQ. The CDR3 loop spans 15 amino acids. The CDR3 coding sequence is TGTGCCAGCAGCCTGGAGGGGGGGGGGCGAGAGACCCAGTACTTC. Protein product: CASSLEGGGRETQYF.

V usage is TRBV15 and J usage is TRBJ2-3; 10 positions agree with TRBD1. With V trimmed by 6 bases and J by 6 bases, 0 bases remained unmatched. CDR1 is LNHNV and CDR2 is YYDKDF in the germline V gene (reference sequence). CDR3 size: 12 residues. As DNA, the CDR3 is TGTGCCACCAGGGGACAGGGGGATACGCAGTATTTT. Its protein is CATRGQGDTQYF.

This clonotype was seen a few times. For the CDR3, the DNA is TGTGCCAGCAGCCTCTACCCCGACTCCAGCTCCTACAATGAGCAGTTCTTC. This sequence encodes CASSLYPDSSSYNEQFF. This chain joins TRBV7-2 and TRBJ2-1; no clear D. V lost 5 bases to trimming and J lost 0 bases, with 17 bases between them. CDR3 size: 17 residues. Germline V lookup: CDR1 SGHTA, CDR2 FQGNSA. Filled out from reference TRBV7-2 and TRBJ2-1, the complete variable domain reads GAGVSQSPSNKVTEKGKDVELRCDPISGHTALYWYRQSLGQGLEFLIYFQGNSAPDKSGLPSDRFSAERTGGSVSTLTIQRTQQEDSAVYLCASSLYPDSSSYNEQFFGPGTRLTVL.

In DNA, the CDR3 is TGTGCCAGCAGTTTACTAGCGGAGTACGAGCAGTACTTC. It codes for CASSLLAEYEQYF. This rearrangement joins TRBV27 to TRBJ2-7; 7 nucleotides line up with TRBD2. With V trimmed by 2 bases and J by 4 bases, 2 bases remained unmatched. Germline CDR1 MNHEY, CDR2 SMNVEV (reference sequence). This CDR3 has 13 amino acids.

In this sample, this clonotype turned up many times. The J gene is TRBJ2-1, the V gene TRBV12-3 or TRBV12-4; 11 bases are a match to TRBD2. The CDR3 contains 16 residues. V was clipped by 3 bases and J by 8 bases; unmatched bases: 9. CDR3 coding DNA: TGTGCCAGCAGTTTCGGTAGCGGGAGGGCCTCGGATGAGCAGTTCTTC. Protein product: CASSFGSGRASDEQFF.

The table lists this clonotype with a few counts. The gene calls are TRBV2 and TRBJ1-6; maybe TRBD1 (6 bases). The CDR3 length is 15 residues. CDR1 and CDR2 from the germline V gene are SNHLY and FYNNEI. V was clipped by 5 bases and J by 5 bases, with 13 bases between them. CDR3 sequence (DNA): TGTGCCAGCAGTTTACAGGGAGGGGATAATTCACCCCTCCACTTT. Amino acids: CASSLQGGDNSPLHF.

This chain connects TRBV11-3 to TRBJ2-1; 9 bases are shared with TRBD2. This CDR3 contains 19 residues. Germline trimming cut 1 base from V and 7 bases from J; bases unmatched to any gene: 17. The germline V gene has CDR1 SGHNT and CDR2 YENEEA. The CDR3 DNA reads TGTGCCAGCAGCTTAGTGGGATCGGTAGCGGGAGAGGACTATAATGAGCAGTTCTTC. Protein product: CASSLVGSVAGEDYNEQFF.

The chain links TRBV6-4 to TRBJ2-3; D remains ambiguous. The V end lost 5 bases, the J end lost 0 bases, and 6 bases lay between the germline ends. The germline gives CDR1 MRHNA, CDR2 SNTAGT. The CDR3 extends over 13 amino acids. CDR3 protein: CASSMESTDTQYF. In DNA form, the CDR3 reads TGTGCCAGCAGTATGGAAAGCACAGATACGCAGTATTTT.